This TCR beta chain comes out of a study of CD8 T cells in ankylosing spondylitis. CDR1 and CDR2 (germline): SGHDT, YYEEEE. V was pared by 4 bases and J by 6 bases, with 5 bases of the junction left unmatched. This CDR3 region has 14 residues. Study observations and caveats: A TCR beta motif of about eight highly homologous variants appeared characteristic of ankylosing spondylitis blood.

TCRdb re-called the 5' RACE reads through MiXCR, storing one row per CDR3 protein. Seen here are hundreds of thousands of distinct CDR3 sequences, 32% observed once, and the top ten hold about 4.2%. As regards this clonotype: What it binds is not known.

The chain carries TRBV5-6 and TRBJ1-2, with 11 bases aligning to TRBD1. The receptor's source is a male donor with ankylosing spondylitis or in good health (not recorded which). The material sequenced was blood, either unsorted or a sorted T cell fraction (not recorded which). For the CDR3, the DNA is TGTGCCAGCAGCAGCGGGACAGGGGGACATGGCTACACCTTC. Protein sequence: CASSSGTGGHGYTF.